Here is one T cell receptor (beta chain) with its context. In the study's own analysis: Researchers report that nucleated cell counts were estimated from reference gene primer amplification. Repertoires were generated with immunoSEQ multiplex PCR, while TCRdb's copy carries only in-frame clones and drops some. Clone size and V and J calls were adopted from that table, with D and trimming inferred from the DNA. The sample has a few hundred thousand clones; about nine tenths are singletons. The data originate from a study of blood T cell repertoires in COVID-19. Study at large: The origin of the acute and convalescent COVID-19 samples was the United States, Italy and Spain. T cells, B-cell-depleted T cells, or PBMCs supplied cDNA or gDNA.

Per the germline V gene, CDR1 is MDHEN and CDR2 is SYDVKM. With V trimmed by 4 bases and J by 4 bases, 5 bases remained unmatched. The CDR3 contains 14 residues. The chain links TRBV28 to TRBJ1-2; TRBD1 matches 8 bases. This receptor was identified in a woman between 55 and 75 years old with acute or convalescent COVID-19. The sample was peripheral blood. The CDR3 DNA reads TGTGCCAGCAGTTATGGACAGGGATCCTATGGCTACACCTTC. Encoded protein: CASSYGQGSYGYTF.